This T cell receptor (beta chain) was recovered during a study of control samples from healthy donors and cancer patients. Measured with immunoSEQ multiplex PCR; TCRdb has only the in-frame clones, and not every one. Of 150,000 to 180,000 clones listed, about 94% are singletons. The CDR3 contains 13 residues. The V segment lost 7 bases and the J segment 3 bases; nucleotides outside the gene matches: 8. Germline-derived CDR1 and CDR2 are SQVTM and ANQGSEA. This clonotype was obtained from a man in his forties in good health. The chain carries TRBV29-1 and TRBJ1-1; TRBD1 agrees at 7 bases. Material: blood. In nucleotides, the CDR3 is TGCAGCGCCTCGGACAGGAGGGACACTGAAGCTTTCTTT. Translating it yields CSASDRRDTEAFF.